This TCR beta chain derives from a study of T cell responses to AZD1222 COVID-19 vaccine. Turning to this clone: No antigen is known for it.

The J segment lost 3 bases and the V segment lost 8 bases, leaving 5 bases of the junction unmatched. This CDR3 spans 13 amino acids. Germline V CDR1 and CDR2: GTSNPN, SVGIG (reference sequence). Regarding the study as a whole: In the spike-specific TCR repertoire, nearly half reportedly target unmutated variant regions. The donor group comprised mostly white British people and more females; the analysis possibly underestimated clonal diversity. Distributed over spike, vaccine-associated CD4 TCRs predominated at 160-218 and 743-854.

Measured with immunoSEQ multiplex PCR; TCRdb has only the in-frame clones, and not every one. The table records 200,000 or so clones, about 87% of them present only once. The material sequenced was peripheral blood, taken on day 0 of MenACWY control vaccination. The sequence was collected from an adult in good health. This chain uses TRBV30 with TRBJ2-3; 10 bases are shared with TRBD2. The DNA for the CDR3 is TGTGCCGGTGCTAGCGGGAGTACAGATACGCAGTATTTT. This sequence encodes CAGASGSTDTQYF.